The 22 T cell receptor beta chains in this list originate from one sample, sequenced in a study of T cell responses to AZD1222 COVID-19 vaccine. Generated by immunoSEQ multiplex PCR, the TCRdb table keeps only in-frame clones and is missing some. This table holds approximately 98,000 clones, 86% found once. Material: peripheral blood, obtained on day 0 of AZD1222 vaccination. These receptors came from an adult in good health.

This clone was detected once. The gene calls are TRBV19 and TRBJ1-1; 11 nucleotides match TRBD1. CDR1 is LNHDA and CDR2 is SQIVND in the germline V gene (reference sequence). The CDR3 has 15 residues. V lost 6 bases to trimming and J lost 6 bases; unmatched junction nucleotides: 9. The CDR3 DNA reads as TGTGCCAGTAGGCAACCGGGACAGGGGGGTCCTGAAGCTTTCTTT. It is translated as CASRQPGQGGPEAFF.

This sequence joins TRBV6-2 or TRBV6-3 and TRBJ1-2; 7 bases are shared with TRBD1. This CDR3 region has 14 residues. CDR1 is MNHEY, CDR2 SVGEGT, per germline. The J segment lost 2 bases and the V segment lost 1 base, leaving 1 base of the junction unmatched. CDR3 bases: TGTGCCAGCAGTTACTGGGGACAGAACTATGGCTACACCTTC. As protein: CASSYWGQNYGYTF.

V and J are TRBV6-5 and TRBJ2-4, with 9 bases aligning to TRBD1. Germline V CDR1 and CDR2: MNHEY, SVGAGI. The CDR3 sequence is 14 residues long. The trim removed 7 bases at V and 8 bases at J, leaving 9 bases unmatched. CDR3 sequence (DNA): TGTGCCAGCACCACGGACAGGGGAGGGGACATTCAGTACTTC. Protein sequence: CASTTDRGGDIQYF.

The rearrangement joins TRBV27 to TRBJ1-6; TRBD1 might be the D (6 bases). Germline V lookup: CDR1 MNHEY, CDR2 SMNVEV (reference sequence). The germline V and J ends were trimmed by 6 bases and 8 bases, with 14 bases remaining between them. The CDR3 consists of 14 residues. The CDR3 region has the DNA TGTGCCAGCAGGGCGTTGGGGGCGGATTCACCCCTCCACTTT. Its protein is CASRALGADSPLHF.

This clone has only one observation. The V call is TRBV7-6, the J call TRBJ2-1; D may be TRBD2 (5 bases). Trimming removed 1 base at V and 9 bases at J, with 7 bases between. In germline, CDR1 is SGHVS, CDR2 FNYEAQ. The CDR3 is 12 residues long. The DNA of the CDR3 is TGTGCCAGCAGCTTAGGAGGGCTTGAGCAGTTCTTC. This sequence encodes CASSLGGLEQFF.

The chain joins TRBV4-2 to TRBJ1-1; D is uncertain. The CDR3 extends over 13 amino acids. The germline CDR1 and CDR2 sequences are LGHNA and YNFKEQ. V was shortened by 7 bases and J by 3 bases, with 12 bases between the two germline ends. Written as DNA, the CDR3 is TGTGCCAGCAAATGGAATGTTGACACTGAAGCTTTCTTT. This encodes CASKWNVDTEAFF.

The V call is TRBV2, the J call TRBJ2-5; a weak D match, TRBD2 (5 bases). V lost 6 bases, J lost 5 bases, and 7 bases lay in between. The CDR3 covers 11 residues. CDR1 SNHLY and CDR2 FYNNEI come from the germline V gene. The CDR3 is CASRDFETQYF. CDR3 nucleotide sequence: TGTGCCAGCAGGGACTTCGAGACCCAGTACTTC.

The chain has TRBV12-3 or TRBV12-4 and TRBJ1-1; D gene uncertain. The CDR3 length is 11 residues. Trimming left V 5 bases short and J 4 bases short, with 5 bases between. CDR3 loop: CASSRGTEAFF. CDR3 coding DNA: TGTGCCAGCAGTAGAGGCACTGAAGCTTTCTTT.

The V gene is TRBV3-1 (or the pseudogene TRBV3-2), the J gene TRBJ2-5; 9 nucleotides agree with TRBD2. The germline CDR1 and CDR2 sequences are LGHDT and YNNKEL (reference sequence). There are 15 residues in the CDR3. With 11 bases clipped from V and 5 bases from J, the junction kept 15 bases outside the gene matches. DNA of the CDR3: TGTGCCGCCCAGTGGGGCCTAGCGGGGCGGGAGACCCAGTACTTC. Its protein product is CAAQWGLAGRETQYF.

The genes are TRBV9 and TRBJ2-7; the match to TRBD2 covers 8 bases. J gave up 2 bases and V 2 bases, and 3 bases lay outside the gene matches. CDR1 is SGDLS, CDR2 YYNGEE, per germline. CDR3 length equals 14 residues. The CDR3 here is CASSVTSGPYEQYF. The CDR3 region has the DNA TGTGCCAGCAGCGTTACTAGCGGCCCCTACGAGCAGTACTTC.

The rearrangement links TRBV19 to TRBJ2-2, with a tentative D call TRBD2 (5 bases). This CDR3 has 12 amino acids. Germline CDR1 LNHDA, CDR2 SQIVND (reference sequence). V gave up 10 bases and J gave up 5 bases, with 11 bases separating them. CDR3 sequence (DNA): TGTGCCACCACGCGAGGGACCGGGGAGCTGTTTTTT. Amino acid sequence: CATTRGTGELFF. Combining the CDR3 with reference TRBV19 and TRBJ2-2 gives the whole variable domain DGGITQSPKYLFRKEGQNVTLSCEQNLNHDAMYWYRQDPGQGLRLIYYSQIVNDFQKGDIAEGYSVSREKKESFPLTVTSAQKNPTAFYLCATTRGTGELFFGEGSRLTVL.

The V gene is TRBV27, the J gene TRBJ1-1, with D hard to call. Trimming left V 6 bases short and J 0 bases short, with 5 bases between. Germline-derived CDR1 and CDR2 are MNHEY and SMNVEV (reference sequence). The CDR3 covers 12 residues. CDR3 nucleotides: TGTGCCAGCAGGTCCGTGAACACTGAAGCTTTCTTT. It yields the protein CASRSVNTEAFF.

The CDR3 is CASSPPERGYTF. Here the CDR3 DNA reads TGTGCCAGCAGCCCCCCCGAGAGAGGCTACACCTTC. V and J are TRBV7-2 and TRBJ1-2; D is undetermined. The CDR3 contains 12 residues. V lost 5 bases and J lost 8, with 12 bases in between. Germline assignment: CDR1 SGHTA and CDR2 FQGNSA.

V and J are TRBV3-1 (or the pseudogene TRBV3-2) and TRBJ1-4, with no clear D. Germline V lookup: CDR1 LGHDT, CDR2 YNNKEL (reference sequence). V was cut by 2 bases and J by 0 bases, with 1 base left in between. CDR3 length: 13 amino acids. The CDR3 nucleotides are TGTGCCAGCAGCCAAACAACTAATGAAAAACTGTTTTTT. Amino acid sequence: CASSQTTNEKLFF.

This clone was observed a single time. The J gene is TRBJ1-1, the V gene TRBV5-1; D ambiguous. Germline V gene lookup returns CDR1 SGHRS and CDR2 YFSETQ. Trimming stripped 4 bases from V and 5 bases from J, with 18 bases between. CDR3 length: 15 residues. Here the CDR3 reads CASSPEMAWETEAFF. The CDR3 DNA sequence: TGCGCCAGCAGCCCGGAGATGGCGTGGGAAACTGAAGCTTTCTTT.

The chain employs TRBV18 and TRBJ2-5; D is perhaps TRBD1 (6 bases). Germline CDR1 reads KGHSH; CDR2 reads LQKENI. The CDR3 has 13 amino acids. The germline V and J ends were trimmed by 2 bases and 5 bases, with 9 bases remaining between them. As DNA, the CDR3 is TGTGCCAGCTCACCAGGGGGCGTGGAGACCCAGTACTTC. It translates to CASSPGGVETQYF.

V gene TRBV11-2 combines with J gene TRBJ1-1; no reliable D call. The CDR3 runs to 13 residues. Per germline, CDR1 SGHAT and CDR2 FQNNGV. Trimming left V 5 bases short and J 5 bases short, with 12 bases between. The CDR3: CASSLNTRTEAFF. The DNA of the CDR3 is TGTGCCAGCAGCCTTAATACGAGGACTGAAGCTTTCTTT. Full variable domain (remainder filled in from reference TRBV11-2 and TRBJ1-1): EAGVAQSPRYKIIEKRQSVAFWCNPISGHATLYWYQQILGQGPKLLIQFQNNGVVDDSQLPKDRFSAERLKGVDSTLKIQPAKLEDSAVYLCASSLNTRTEAFFGQGTRLTVV.

For the CDR3, the DNA is TGTGCCAGCAGCCAGGGACGGCTCTTAGGCTACACCTTC. As protein: CASSQGRLLGYTF. The chain recombines TRBV3-1 (or the pseudogene TRBV3-2) with TRBJ1-2; D may be TRBD1 (5 bases). Germline V gene sequence: CDR1 LGHDT, CDR2 YNNKEL (reference sequence). V dropped 3 bases and J dropped 8 bases, with 13 bases sitting between them. The CDR3 covers 13 residues.

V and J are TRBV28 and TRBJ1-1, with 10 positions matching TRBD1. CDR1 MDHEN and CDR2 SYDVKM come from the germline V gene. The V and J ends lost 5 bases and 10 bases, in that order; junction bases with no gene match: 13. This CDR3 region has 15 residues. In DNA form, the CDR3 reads TGTGCCAGCAGTCATCAAGAGACAGGGGGCAATTTAGCTTTCTTT. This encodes CASSHQETGGNLAFF. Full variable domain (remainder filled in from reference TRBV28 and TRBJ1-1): DVKVTQSSRYLVKRTGEKVFLECVQDMDHENMFWYRQDPGLGLRLIYFSYDVKMKEKGDIPEGYSVSREKKERFSLILESASTNQTSMYLCASSHQETGGNLAFFGQGTRLTVV.

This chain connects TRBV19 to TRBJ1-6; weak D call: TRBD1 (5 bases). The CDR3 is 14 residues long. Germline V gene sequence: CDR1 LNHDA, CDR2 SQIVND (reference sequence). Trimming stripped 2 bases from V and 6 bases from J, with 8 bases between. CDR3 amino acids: CASSITGTNSPLHF. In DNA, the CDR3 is TGTGCCAGTAGTATAACTGGGACTAATTCACCCCTCCACTTT.

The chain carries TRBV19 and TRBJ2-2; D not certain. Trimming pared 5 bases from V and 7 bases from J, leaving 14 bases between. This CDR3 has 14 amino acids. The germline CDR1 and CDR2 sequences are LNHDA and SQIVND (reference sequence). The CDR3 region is CASSELGMGGELFF. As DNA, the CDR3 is TGTGCCAGTAGTGAGCTGGGGATGGGCGGGGAGCTGTTTTTT. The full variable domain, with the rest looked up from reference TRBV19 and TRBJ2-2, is DGGITQSPKYLFRKEGQNVTLSCEQNLNHDAMYWYRQDPGQGLRLIYYSQIVNDFQKGDIAEGYSVSREKKESFPLTVTSAQKNPTAFYLCASSELGMGGELFFGEGSRLTVL.

The CDR3 here is CASSRPVSYEQYF. CDR3 in DNA: TGTGCCAGCAGTCGCCCAGTCTCCTACGAGCAGTACTTC. The V call is TRBV6-5, the J call TRBJ2-7; D gene ambiguous. The V gene's germline CDR1 is MNHEY and CDR2 SVGAGI. The CDR3 has 13 residues. With 5 bases removed from V and 0 bases from J, the gap between germline ends came to 8 bases.